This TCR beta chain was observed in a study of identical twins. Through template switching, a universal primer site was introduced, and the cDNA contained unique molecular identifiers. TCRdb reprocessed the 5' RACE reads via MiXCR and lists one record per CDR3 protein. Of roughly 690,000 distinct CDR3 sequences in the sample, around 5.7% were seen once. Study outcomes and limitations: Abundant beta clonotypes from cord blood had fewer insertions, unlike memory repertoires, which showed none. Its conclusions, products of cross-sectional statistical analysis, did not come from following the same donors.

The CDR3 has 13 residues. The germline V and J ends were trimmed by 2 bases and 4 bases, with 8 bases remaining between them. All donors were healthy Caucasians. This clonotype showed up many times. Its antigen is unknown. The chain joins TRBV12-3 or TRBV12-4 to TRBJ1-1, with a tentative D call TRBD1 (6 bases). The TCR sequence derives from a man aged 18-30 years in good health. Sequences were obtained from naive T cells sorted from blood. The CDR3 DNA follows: TGTGCCAGCAGTTTAATCAGGGGCACTGAAGCTTTCTTT. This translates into CASSLIRGTEAFF.